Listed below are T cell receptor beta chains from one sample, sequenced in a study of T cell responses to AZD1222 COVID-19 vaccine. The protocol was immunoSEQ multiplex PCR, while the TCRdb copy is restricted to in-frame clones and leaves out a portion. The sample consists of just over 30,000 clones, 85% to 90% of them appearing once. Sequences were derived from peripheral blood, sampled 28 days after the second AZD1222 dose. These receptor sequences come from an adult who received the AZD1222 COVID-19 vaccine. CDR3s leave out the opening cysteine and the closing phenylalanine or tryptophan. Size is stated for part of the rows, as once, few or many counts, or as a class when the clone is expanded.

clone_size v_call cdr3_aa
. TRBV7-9 ASSLTDNYGYT
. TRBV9 ASSTTGLDYGYT
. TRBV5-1 ASSATYGGGEQF
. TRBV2 ASKLAGWNEQY
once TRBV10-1 AGGWTQY
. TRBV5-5 ASSLEGSPKETQY
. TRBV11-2 ASSLDPGRNTEAF
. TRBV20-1 SASTTGKNTEAF
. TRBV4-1 ASSQEGYSRDQPQH
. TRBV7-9 ASSSTGSEQF
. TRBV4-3 ASSQFDAAGELF
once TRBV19 ASSIAGAGGYT
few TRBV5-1 ASSREEESYGYT
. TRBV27 ASSLYPVTTNEKLF
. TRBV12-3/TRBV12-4 ASSQLGRYGYT
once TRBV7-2 ASSLGDRKTQY
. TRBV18 ASSLSPGGLDEQY
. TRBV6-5 ASRTGYESYEQY
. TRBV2 ASSELSYYGYT
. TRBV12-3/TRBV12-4 ASSPQQGWQF
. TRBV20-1 SATGGPEAF
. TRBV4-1 ASSQGQGRPTEAF
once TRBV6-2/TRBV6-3 ASSFGPAGAIRDEQF
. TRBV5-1 ASGPPDTGRTGELF
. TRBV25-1 ASALAFGAAYSNQPQH
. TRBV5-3 ARSFLSESSEY
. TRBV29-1 SVEEAGVSASGNTIY
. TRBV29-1 SVADRGLNQPQH
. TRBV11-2 ASSPSGANVLT
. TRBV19 ASCRGTGHAGELF
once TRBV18 ASSLKRGEGQPQH
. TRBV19 ASTPPGLITGTGELF
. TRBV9 ASSVSTGWDTEAF
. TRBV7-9 ASIALVEETQY
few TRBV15 ATSRGLGTYNSPLH
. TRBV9 ASTQGMNTEAF
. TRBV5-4 ASSLDGVNEQY
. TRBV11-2 ASSLVVDLGNTIY
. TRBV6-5 AARLGPSYEQY
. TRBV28 ASSLWVQGAKGSEAF
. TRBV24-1 ATSAGDKNTEAF
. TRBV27 ASQGTGWANQPQH
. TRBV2 ASSGGQARNQPQH
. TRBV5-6 ASSRQYGEAF
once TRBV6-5 ASSLTGYTEAF